This record concerns one T cell receptor (beta chain) sequence. Sequencing used immunoSEQ multiplex PCR; TCRdb keeps in-frame clones, though not all of them. Among tens of thousands of clones listed, 80% to 90% were seen once. The source of the sample is a study of T cell changes during pregnancy in multiple sclerosis. The CDR3 extends over 14 amino acids. Germline V CDR1 and CDR2: SGHRS, YFSETQ. The trim removed 3 bases at V and 7 bases at J, leaving 5 bases unmatched. This TCR was recovered from a female donor with multiple sclerosis, enrolled in a pregnancy study. Specimen: CD4+ T cells from peripheral blood mononuclear cells, collected in the first trimester of pregnancy. The V call is TRBV5-1, the J call TRBJ2-2; 8 nucleotides match TRBD2. CDR3: CASSWGLESGELFF. The CDR3 nucleotides are TGCGCCAGCAGCTGGGGACTAGAGAGCGGGGAGCTGTTTTTT.